The clone carrying this T cell receptor beta chain was detected only a few times. This specimen belongs to a study of identical twins. CDR1 and CDR2 (germline): SGHTA, FQGNSA. The CDR3 sequence is 16 residues long. The V and J ends lost 1 base and 0 bases respectively, with 11 bases between them. MiXCR, applied by TCRdb to the 5' RACE reads, yields one record per CDR3 protein. The table has 1.5 million to 2 million distinct CDR3 sequences, about 31% seen once. Sequenced input: cord blood. J is TRBJ2-3 and V is TRBV7-2, with unresolved D. The origin of this receptor is a newborn girl in good health. Written as DNA, the CDR3 is TGTGCCAGCAGCTTAGGGGTCCCGCACAGCACAGATACGCAGTATTTT. This encodes CASSLGVPHSTDTQYF.